Reported below is one T cell receptor (beta chain). Its antigen is still unknown. The record has no base qualities; no much larger clone is one base away. Donors were enrolled in RACIN, a single-arm phase I dose-escalation trial combining nivolumab, ipilimumab, aspirin, low-dose cyclophosphamide and low-dose radiotherapy. Patients with advanced, TIL-negative solid tumors were considered eligible. First-strand cDNA was synthesized using Superscript III and a set of TRAV- and TRBV-specific primers, so that both TCRalpha and TCRbeta chains were covered. TCRs were amplified with Phusion for roughly 20 PCR cycles using a constant-region primer together with the adapter attached to the V primers. The isolated mRNA was amplified using the MessageAmp II aRNA Amplification Kit, with in vitro transcription performed for roughly 16 hours at 37 degrees C. The Dynabeads mRNA DIRECT Purification Kit was used to isolate mRNA for TCR sequencing. Indexed Illumina adapters were added in a second Phusion PCR of 25 cycles, after which AMPure XP beads were used to purify the products. Per the authors' processing: Using custom Perl scripts, TCR sequences that encoded the same protein were pooled, out-of-frame sequences were dropped, and the abundance of each clonotype was calculated. The analysis excluded TCR sequences that were supported by just one read. Repertoire metrics included Shannon entropy, Gini index, clonality, richness, and frequency of TCRs shared between repertoires. The public sequencing data were trimmed at Q25 with fastp and processed into clonotypes with MiXCR by TCRdb, which kept only in-frame beta chains. Under each unique CDR3 protein, matching rows form one entry showing the most common genes and DNA. These V and J calls derive from TCRdb rather than the authors' analysis. This sample holds over 7,000 distinct CDR3 sequences; about 70% were observed only once. The ten largest clones add up to approximately 6.5% of the sample.

The sample originates from a study of low-dose radiotherapy and immunotherapy resistance in tumors (dated by TCRdb to the early 2020s). Regarding the complete study: Cohort 1 received 0.5 Gy per fraction every 2 weeks, with a prescribed total PTV dose of 6.5 Gy. Nivolumab and ipilimumab were both given intravenously, with nivolumab at a 240 mg flat dose every two weeks and ipilimumab at 1 mg/kg every six weeks. Eight patients were included in the translational analysis, namely three from the first dose cohort plus the first five from the second dose cohort. Starting on cycle 1 day 1, patients took 300 mg of aspirin by mouth once a day for four cycles. For Cohort 2, the dose was 1 Gy per fraction given every two weeks, adding up to 13 Gy in total across 26 weeks. Every two weeks, patients got intravenous cyclophosphamide at 200 mg/m2, given one day ahead of each radiation and immunotherapy administration. Trial participants were not randomized into treatment groups.

The cysteine opens and the phenylalanine closes a CDR3 of 17 amino acids. The CDR3 DNA has 51 bases and is translated from base 1. V is clipped by 0 bases and J by 0 bases, and the sequence between their germline boundaries is 15 bases long. The germline V gene provides CDR1 SGHRS and CDR2 YFSETQ. The source is a human donor with advanced metastatic prostate, ovarian, gallbladder or colorectal cancer (not recorded which). This table probably holds off-target reads from a library built for another chain. The rearranged segments are TRBV5-1 and TRBJ1-1, with the D gene not confidently named. Here is the DNA: TGCGCCAGCAGCTTGGAGATAGTAGGTAGCGTGAACACTGAAGCTTTCTTT. This encodes CASSLEIVGSVNTEAFF.